The 18 T cell receptor beta chains reported below all come from one sample, sequenced in a study of cytomegalovirus exposure and HLA in healthy donors. Both 60 Vbeta primers and 13 Jbeta primers went into the PCR. Libraries were prepared by immunoSEQ multiplex PCR; TCRdb keeps only in-frame clonotypes and omits some of them. The sample holds 95,000 to 150,000 clones, roughly three fifths seen once. Sequenced sample: PBMCs. These TCRs come from a man between 18 and 29 years old in good health and CMV-seronegative.

This clone was recorded only once. The rearrangement joins TRBV9 to TRBJ2-5, with a tentative D call TRBD1 (6 bases). V lost 3 bases and J lost 5, with 17 bases in between. Germline assignment: CDR1 SGDLS and CDR2 YYNGEE. The CDR3 contains 15 residues. The CDR3 DNA reads as TGTGCCAGCAGCGAGGGAACAGGGCTTAGGGAGACCCAGTACTTC. This codes for CASSEGTGLRETQYF.

The chain is built from TRBV19 and TRBJ2-1; 8 bases line up with TRBD2. Trimming took 6 bases from V and 6 from J; bases not matched to a gene: 13. This CDR3 region has 16 residues. CDR1 LNHDA and CDR2 SQIVND come from the germline V gene (reference sequence). CDR3 loop: CASRALAVREVNEQFF. The CDR3 bases are TGTGCCAGTAGGGCCCTAGCAGTGCGGGAGGTCAATGAGCAGTTCTTC.

This clone was observed a handful of times. This rearrangement joins TRBV30 to TRBJ2-1; D call uncertain. The CDR3 length is 13 residues. Germline assignment: CDR1 GTSNPN and CDR2 SVGIG (reference sequence). Between the trimmed V and J ends, which lost 0 bases and 9 bases, there was a span of 12 bases. The chain's CDR3 is CAWSVASRGEQFF. The CDR3 DNA sequence: TGTGCCTGGAGTGTAGCCTCCCGAGGTGAGCAGTTCTTC.

The rearrangement joins TRBV9 to TRBJ2-7, with D maybe TRBD2 (7 bases). The CDR3 consists of 19 residues. The V gene's germline CDR1 is SGDLS and CDR2 YYNGEE. Trimming removed 3 bases at V and 1 base at J, with 26 bases between. This CDR3 is CASSASPPGVFSGSYEQYF. The CDR3 region has the DNA TGTGCCAGCAGCGCTTCGCCACCAGGGGTCTTTAGCGGGTCCTACGAGCAGTACTTC.

This clone was counted a few times. The rearrangement joins TRBV10-3 to TRBJ2-7; no clear D gene. V was clipped by 0 bases and J by 3 bases, with 15 bases between them. Looked up from germline, CDR1 is ENHRY and CDR2 is SYGVKD. This CDR3 region has 16 residues. The CDR3 coding sequence is TGTGCCATCAGTGAGTCGAGAGGCCTACGCAGCTACGAGCAGTACTTC. Amino acid sequence: CAISESRGLRSYEQYF.

The gene calls are TRBV19 and TRBJ2-1, with TRBD1 matching over 10 bases. The germline CDR1 and CDR2 sequences are LNHDA and SQIVND (reference sequence). The ends lost 7 bases at V and 1 base at J; junction bases unmatched: 4. The CDR3 loop spans 15 amino acids. CDR3 region: CASTRTGGSYNEQFF. In nucleotides, the CDR3 is TGTGCCAGTACCAGGACAGGGGGTTCCTACAATGAGCAGTTCTTC.

V usage is TRBV30 and J usage is TRBJ2-1; tentative D call: TRBD1 (5 bases). The germline V and J ends were trimmed by 4 bases and 8 bases, with 24 bases remaining between them. Per germline, CDR1 GTSNPN and CDR2 SVGIG (reference sequence). The CDR3 is 16 residues long. The CDR3 protein is CAWNGKGQPGYDEQFF. For the CDR3, the DNA is TGTGCCTGGAATGGGAAGGGGCAGCCTGGTTACGATGAGCAGTTCTTC.

The chain combines TRBV7-2 with TRBJ2-2; tentative D call: TRBD1 (5 bases). The V gene lost 5 bases and the J gene lost 0 bases, with 13 bases spanning the gap. CDR3 size: 16 residues. Germline V gene lookup returns CDR1 SGHTA and CDR2 FQGNSA. CDR3 in amino acids: CASSPTTGTNTGELFF. For the CDR3, the DNA is TGTGCCAGCAGCCCCACAACAGGAACGAACACCGGGGAGCTGTTTTTT. Using reference TRBV7-2 and TRBJ2-2 for the parts outside the CDR3, the full variable domain is GAGVSQSPSNKVTEKGKDVELRCDPISGHTALYWYRQSLGQGLEFLIYFQGNSAPDKSGLPSDRFSAERTGGSVSTLTIQRTQQEDSAVYLCASSPTTGTNTGELFFGEGSRLTVL.

The gene calls are TRBV28 and TRBJ2-1; TRBD2 matches 8 bases. From germline, CDR1 is MDHEN and CDR2 SYDVKM. The CDR3 runs to 13 residues. V trimming: 8 bases; J trimming: 8 bases; junction bases outside the gene matches: 8. CDR3 DNA sequence: TGTGCCAGCGGCGGGGGGAAGTGGGATGAGCAGTTCTTC. This translates into CASGGGKWDEQFF.

V gene TRBV6-5 combines with J gene TRBJ2-4; TRBD2 matches at 7 bases. The CDR3 has 12 amino acids. Trimming cost V 4 bases and J 10 bases; bases outside gene matches: 4. Germline V lookup: CDR1 MNHEY, CDR2 SVGAGI. As DNA, the CDR3 is TGTGCCAGCAGTTCTGGGGGGGGTATTCAGTACTTC. Its translation: CASSSGGGIQYF.

V is TRBV29-1 and J is TRBJ2-4; D is possibly TRBD2 (5 bases). Trimming shortened V by 6 bases and J by 0 bases, and 18 bases separated the two germline ends. Germline V CDR1 and CDR2: SQVTM, ANQGSEA. CDR3 length: 16 amino acids. Here the CDR3 reads CSVAPRETLAKNIQYF. The CDR3 bases are TGCAGCGTCGCCCCGAGGGAGACATTAGCCAAAAACATTCAGTACTTC.

V and J are TRBV23-1 and TRBJ2-1; 11 positions agree with TRBD2. TRBV23-1 is designated an ORF whose function remains uncertain. The junction had 5 bases not matched to a gene; V was cut back by 6 bases and J by 4 bases. CDR3 size: 15 residues. The chain's CDR3 is CASSLAGGSYNEQFF. The CDR3 nucleotides are TGCGCCAGCAGCCTAGCGGGAGGATCTTACAATGAGCAGTTCTTC.

J is TRBJ2-7 and V is TRBV7-8, with a weak D call TRBD1 (5 bases). CDR3 length equals 14 residues. Germline V gene lookup returns CDR1 SGHVS and CDR2 FQNEAQ. The germline V and J ends were trimmed by 6 bases and 2 bases, with 14 bases remaining between them. The DNA for the CDR3 is TGTGCCAGCAGTTTCTCCGACAGAGCCTACGAGCAGTACTTC. It is translated as CASSFSDRAYEQYF.

The chain joins TRBV6-5 to TRBJ2-7, with no clear D. Trimming left V 6 bases short and J 5 bases short, with 17 bases between. Germline assignment: CDR1 MNHEY and CDR2 SVGAGI. The CDR3 spans 14 residues. This CDR3 reads CASRPTYTSHEQYF. In nucleotides, the CDR3 is TGTGCCAGCAGACCGACTTATACGAGCCACGAGCAGTACTTC.

As concerns this clone: A junction boundary mismatches the germline segment, possibly from a read error. The CDR3 DNA sequence: TGCGCCAGCAGCCAAGACACTATCCTAGGTACCAACTTC. It is translated as CASSQDTILGTNF. V gene TRBV4-1 combines with J gene TRBJ2-5; D is undetermined. Germline V lookup: CDR1 MGHRA, CDR2 YSYEKL. The length of the CDR3 is 13 residues.

This sequence joins TRBV2 and TRBJ2-7; D not certain. This CDR3 comprises 13 residues. V lost 2 bases and J 6 bases, leaving 11 bases between the germline ends. From germline, CDR1 is SNHLY and CDR2 FYNNEI. CDR3 amino acids: CASSEMAASEQYF. CDR3 nucleotide sequence: TGTGCCAGCAGTGAAATGGCCGCCAGCGAGCAGTACTTC. Together with reference TRBV2 and TRBJ2-7, the CDR3 gives the full variable domain: EPEVTQTPSHQVTQMGQEVILRCVPISNHLYFYWYRQILGQKVEFLVSFYNNEISEKSEIFDDQFSVERPDGSNFTLKIRSTKLEDSAMYFCASSEMAASEQYFGPGTRLTVT.

The rearrangement uses TRBV19 and TRBJ1-3; D gene uncertain. The CDR3 is 17 residues long. Trimming cost V 0 bases and J 3 bases, with 15 bases left between them. Germline CDR1 LNHDA, CDR2 SQIVND (reference sequence). The CDR3 loop reads CASSIDVEVSLGNTIYF. The CDR3 DNA reads as TGTGCCAGTAGTATAGATGTAGAAGTCTCGCTTGGAAACACCATATATTTT.

The chain carries TRBV19 and TRBJ2-1, with D perhaps TRBD2 (6 bases). The V end was cut by 3 bases, the J end by 2 bases, with 8 bases between. Per germline, CDR1 LNHDA and CDR2 SQIVND (reference sequence). CDR3 length: 14 residues. The CDR3 sequence is CASSMGLTYNEQFF. DNA of the CDR3: TGTGCCAGTAGTATGGGACTTACCTACAATGAGCAGTTCTTC.